This TCR beta chain was captured by sequencing in a study of blood T cell repertoires in COVID-19. Study-level information: Acute and convalescent COVID-19 samples came from the United States, Italy and Spain.

CDR1 is SGHRS, CDR2 YFSETQ, per germline. Trimming removed 2 bases from V and 4 bases from J; junction bases left unmatched: 5. The CDR3 is 15 amino acids. The table came from immunoSEQ multiplex PCR; TCRdb's copy has only in-frame clones and leaves some out. The sample holds 85,000 to 95,000 clones; less than 90% are singletons and the top ten take around a sixth. J is TRBJ2-2 and V is TRBV5-1; 7 bases line up with TRBD2. The specimen sequenced was peripheral blood. The receptor was derived from a woman of 80 years or more with acute or convalescent COVID-19. The CDR3 DNA reads TGCGCCAGCAGCTTTACCGGGACTATCACCGGGGAGCTGTTTTTT. Its protein is CASSFTGTITGELFF.